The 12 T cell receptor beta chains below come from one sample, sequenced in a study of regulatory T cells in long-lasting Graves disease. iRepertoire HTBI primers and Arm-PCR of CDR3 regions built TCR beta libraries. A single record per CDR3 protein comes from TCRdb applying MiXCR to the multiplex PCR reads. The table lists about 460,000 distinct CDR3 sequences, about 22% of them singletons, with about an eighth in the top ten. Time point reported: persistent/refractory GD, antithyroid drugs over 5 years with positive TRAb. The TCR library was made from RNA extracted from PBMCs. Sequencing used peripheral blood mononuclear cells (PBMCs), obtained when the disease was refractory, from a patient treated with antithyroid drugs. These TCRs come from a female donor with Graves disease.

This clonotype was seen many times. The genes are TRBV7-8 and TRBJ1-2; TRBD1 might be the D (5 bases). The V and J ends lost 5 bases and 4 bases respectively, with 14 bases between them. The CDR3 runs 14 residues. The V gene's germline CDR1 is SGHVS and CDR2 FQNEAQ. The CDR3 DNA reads TGTGCCAGCAGCCCGCACACGAGGGGCTATGGCTACACCTTC. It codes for CASSPHTRGYGYTF.

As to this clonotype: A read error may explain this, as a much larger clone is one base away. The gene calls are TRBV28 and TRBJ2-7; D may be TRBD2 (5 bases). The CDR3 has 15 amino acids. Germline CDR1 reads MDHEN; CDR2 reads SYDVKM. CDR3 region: CDSSFPGRGVSEQYF. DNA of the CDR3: TGTGACAGCAGTTTCCCTGGACGGGGTGTGAGCGAGCAGTACTTC.

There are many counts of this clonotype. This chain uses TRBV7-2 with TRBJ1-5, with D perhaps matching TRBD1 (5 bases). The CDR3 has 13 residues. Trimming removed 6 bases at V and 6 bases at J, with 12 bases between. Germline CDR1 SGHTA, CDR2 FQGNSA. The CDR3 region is CASSPPGGQPQHF. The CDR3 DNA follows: TGTGCCAGCAGTCCGCCGGGGGGTCAGCCCCAGCATTTT.

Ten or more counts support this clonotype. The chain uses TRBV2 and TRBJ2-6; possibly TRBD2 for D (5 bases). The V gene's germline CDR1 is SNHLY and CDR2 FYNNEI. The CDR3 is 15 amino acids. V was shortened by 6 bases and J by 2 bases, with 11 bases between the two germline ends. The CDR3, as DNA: TGTGCCAGCAGCCGCGTGCGGGCTGGGGCCAACGTCCTGACTTTC. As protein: CASSRVRAGANVLTF.

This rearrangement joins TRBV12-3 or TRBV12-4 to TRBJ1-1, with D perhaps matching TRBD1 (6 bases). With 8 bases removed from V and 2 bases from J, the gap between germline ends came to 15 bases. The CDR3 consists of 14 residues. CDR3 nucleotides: TGTGCCAGCGGCCGGGGGCTGGGAAACACTGAAGCTTTCTTT. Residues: CASGRGLGNTEAFF.

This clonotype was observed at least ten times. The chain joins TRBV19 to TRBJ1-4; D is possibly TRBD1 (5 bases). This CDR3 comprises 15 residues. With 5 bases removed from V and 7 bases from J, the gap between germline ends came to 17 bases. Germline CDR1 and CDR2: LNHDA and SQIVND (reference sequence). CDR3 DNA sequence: TGTGCCAGTAGTTTGTCGACAGCACGTCGTGAAAAACTGTTTTTT. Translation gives CASSLSTARREKLFF. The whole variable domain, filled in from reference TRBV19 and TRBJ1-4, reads DGGITQSPKYLFRKEGQNVTLSCEQNLNHDAMYWYRQDPGQGLRLIYYSQIVNDFQKGDIAEGYSVSREKKESFPLTVTSAQKNPTAFYLCASSLSTARREKLFFGSGTQLSVL.

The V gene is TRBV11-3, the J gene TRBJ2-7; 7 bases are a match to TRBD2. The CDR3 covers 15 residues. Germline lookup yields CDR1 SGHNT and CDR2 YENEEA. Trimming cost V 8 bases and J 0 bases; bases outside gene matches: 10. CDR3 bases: TGTGCCAGCTCCAAAGCGGGGTGGGACTCCTACGAGCAGTACTTC. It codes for CASSKAGWDSYEQYF.

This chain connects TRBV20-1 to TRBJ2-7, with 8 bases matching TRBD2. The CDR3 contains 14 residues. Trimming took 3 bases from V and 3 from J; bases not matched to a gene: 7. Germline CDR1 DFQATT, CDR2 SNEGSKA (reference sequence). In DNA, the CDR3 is TGCAGTGCTAGTTCTGCCCGGGAGGGCTACGAGCAGTACTTC. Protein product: CSASSAREGYEQYF.

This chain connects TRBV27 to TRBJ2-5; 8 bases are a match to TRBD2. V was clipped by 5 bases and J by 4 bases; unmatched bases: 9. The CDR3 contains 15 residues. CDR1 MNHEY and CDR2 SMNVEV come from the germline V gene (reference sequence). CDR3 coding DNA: TGTGCCAGCAGTCCCCTAGCGGGCGCTTCAGAGACCCAGTACTTC. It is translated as CASSPLAGASETQYF.

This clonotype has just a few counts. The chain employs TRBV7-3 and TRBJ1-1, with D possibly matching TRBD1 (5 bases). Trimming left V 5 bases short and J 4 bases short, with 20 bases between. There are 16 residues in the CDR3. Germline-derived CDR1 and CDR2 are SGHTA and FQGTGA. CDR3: CASSVRGRIGGTEAFF. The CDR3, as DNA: TGTGCCAGCAGCGTACGAGGGCGGATCGGGGGCACTGAAGCTTTCTTT.

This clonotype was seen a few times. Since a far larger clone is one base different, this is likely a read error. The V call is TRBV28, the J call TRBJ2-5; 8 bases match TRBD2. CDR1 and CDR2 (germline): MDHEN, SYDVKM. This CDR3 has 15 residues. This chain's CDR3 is CAGSQIGGAGETQYF. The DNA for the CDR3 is TGTGCCGGCAGCCAAATCGGGGGGGCCGGAGAGACCCAGTACTTC.

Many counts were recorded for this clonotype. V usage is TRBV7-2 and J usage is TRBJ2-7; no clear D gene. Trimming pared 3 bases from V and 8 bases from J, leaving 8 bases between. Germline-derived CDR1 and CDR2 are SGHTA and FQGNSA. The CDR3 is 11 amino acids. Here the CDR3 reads CASSFMGKQYF. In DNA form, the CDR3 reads TGTGCCAGCAGCTTTATGGGGAAGCAGTACTTC.